Below are 18 T cell receptor beta chains sequenced from a single sample in a study of T cells in Graves' hyperthyroidism and ophthalmopathy. Authors of the study amplified TCR beta CDR3 regions from RNA transcripts. HTBI primers were employed in a first-round RT-PCR of the TCR CDR3. TCRdb processed the multiplex PCR reads anew with MiXCR; each CDR3 protein has one entry. The sample has under 300,000 distinct CDR3 sequences; 13% to 15% are singletons. The sample comprised blood. All receptors come from a woman between 50 and 59 years old with Graves' hyperthyroidism that later progressed to Graves' ophthalmopathy.

This clonotype was counted a few times. V gene TRBV4-1 combines with J gene TRBJ2-1, with D perhaps matching TRBD2 (5 bases). V lost 5 bases, J lost 0 bases, and 11 bases lay in between. Germline-derived CDR1 and CDR2 are MGHRA and YSYEKL. CDR3 length equals 15 residues. CDR3 in amino acids: CASSESGGSYNEQFF. The DNA for the CDR3 is TGCGCCAGCAGCGAAAGCGGCGGCTCCTACAATGAGCAGTTCTTC.

This clonotype occurred a few times. The chain uses TRBV5-1 and TRBJ2-5; 11 nucleotides align to TRBD2. This CDR3 has 15 amino acids. The germline CDR1 and CDR2 sequences are SGHRS and YFSETQ. The V gene end was trimmed by 0 bases and the J gene end by 3 bases; junction bases not matched to a gene: 1. CDR3 sequence: CASSLALAGEETQYF. The CDR3, as DNA: TGCGCCAGCAGCTTGGCACTAGCGGGAGAAGAGACCCAGTACTTC.

Only a few counts were recorded for this clonotype. This chain links TRBV15 with TRBJ2-3; D call uncertain. This CDR3 has 15 residues. The V gene's germline CDR1 is LNHNV and CDR2 YYDKDF (reference sequence). V gave up 8 bases and J gave up 0 bases, with 15 bases separating them. The CDR3 reads CATGQLRTSTDTQYF. The CDR3 DNA sequence: TGTGCCACCGGTCAACTTCGAACTAGCACAGATACGCAGTATTTT.

This clonotype was detected ten times or more. The CDR3 reads CASSPMGDEQYF. CDR3 coding DNA: TGTGCCAGCAGCCCTATGGGGGACGAGCAGTACTTC. J is TRBJ2-7 and V is TRBV7-9; TRBD1 or TRBD2 may be the D gene (5 bases each). CDR3 length equals 12 residues. The V end was cut by 5 bases, the J end by 5 bases, with 10 bases between. CDR1 is SEHNR and CDR2 is FQNEAQ in the germline V gene (reference sequence).

This clonotype has more than one count but fewer than ten. V is TRBV4-1 and J is TRBJ2-7; TRBD2 matches at 9 bases. Germline assignment: CDR1 MGHRA and CDR2 YSYEKL. The V and J ends lost 5 bases and 6 bases, in that order; junction bases with no gene match: 17. The CDR3 loop spans 17 amino acids. CDR3: CASSTRTLAGGLGEQYF. The CDR3 DNA reads as TGCGCCAGCAGCACCCGAACTCTGGCGGGAGGGTTAGGCGAGCAGTACTTC.

This clonotype was observed at least ten times. The chain carries TRBV15 and TRBJ2-3; D may be TRBD1 (5 bases). V lost 1 base and J 3 bases, leaving 11 bases between the germline ends. Per the germline V gene, CDR1 is LNHNV and CDR2 is YYDKDF (reference sequence). This CDR3 has 15 amino acids. The CDR3 DNA reads as TGTGCCACCAGCAGAGCCCACCAGGGTACAGATACGCAGTATTTT. It specifies CATSRAHQGTDTQYF. The variable domain in full, with the rest retrieved from reference TRBV15 and TRBJ2-3, is DAMVIQNPRYQVTQFGKPVTLSCSQTLNHNVMYWYQQKSSQAPKLLFHYYDKDFNNEADTPDNFQSRRPNTSFCFLDIRSPGLGDTAMYLCATSRAHQGTDTQYFGPGTRLTVL.

The V gene is TRBV20-1, the J gene TRBJ1-4; possible D gene TRBD1, 6 bases. This CDR3 spans 15 amino acids. The V gene lost 4 bases and the J gene lost 5 bases, with 17 bases spanning the gap. From germline, CDR1 is DFQATT and CDR2 SNEGSKA (reference sequence). The CDR3: CSATTGTGGNEKLFF. The CDR3 DNA reads as TGCAGTGCTACCACAGGGACCGGGGGGAATGAAAAACTGTTTTTT.

This clonotype has ten or more counts. The V gene is TRBV5-1, the J gene TRBJ2-5, with 11 bases matching TRBD2. Per the germline V gene, CDR1 is SGHRS and CDR2 is YFSETQ. V shed 7 bases and J 3 bases; nucleotides not matched to a gene: 2. The CDR3 is 13 amino acids. CDR3 DNA sequence: TGCGCCAGCCGACTAGCGGGAAAAGAGACCCAGTACTTC. Translating gives CASRLAGKETQYF.

V gene TRBV20-1 combines with J gene TRBJ2-1; 10 bases are shared with TRBD2. Germline trimming cut 3 bases from V and 9 bases from J; bases unmatched to any gene: 14. Germline V CDR1 and CDR2: DFQATT, SNEGSKA (reference sequence). The CDR3 spans 16 residues. The CDR3 reads CSASPLGAGGVGEQFF. DNA of the CDR3: TGCAGTGCTAGCCCTCTAGGAGCGGGAGGGGTCGGTGAGCAGTTCTTC.

This clonotype was seen ten or more times. V is TRBV20-1 and J is TRBJ2-3; 7 positions match TRBD2. CDR1 and CDR2 (germline): DFQATT, SNEGSKA (reference sequence). V dropped 6 bases and J dropped 5; count of bases not matched to a gene: 11. The CDR3 is made up of 14 amino acids. CDR3 DNA sequence: TGCAGTGCCATCGGAGCGGGATTTGGAGATACGCAGTATTTT. Translating it yields CSAIGAGFGDTQYF.

This clonotype was seen at least ten times. The chain is built from TRBV11-2 and TRBJ2-3; no clear D gene. Trimming cost V 0 bases and J 6 bases, with 7 bases left between them. Germline CDR1 SGHAT, CDR2 FQNNGV. This CDR3 has 13 amino acids. The CDR3 DNA is TGTGCCAGCAGCTTAGATAGTGACGATACGCAGTATTTT. This gives the protein CASSLDSDDTQYF. Supplemented by reference TRBV11-2 and TRBJ2-3, the full variable domain reads EAGVAQSPRYKIIEKRQSVAFWCNPISGHATLYWYQQILGQGPKLLIQFQNNGVVDDSQLPKDRFSAERLKGVDSTLKIQPAKLEDSAVYLCASSLDSDDTQYFGPGTRLTVL.

There are many counts of this clonotype. The rearrangement joins TRBV27 to TRBJ2-5, with 7 bases fitting TRBD1. With V trimmed by 1 base and J by 5 bases, 7 bases remained unmatched. This CDR3 region has 15 residues. The germline V gene has CDR1 MNHEY and CDR2 SMNVEV (reference sequence). The CDR3 loop reads CASSLFAQGWETQYF. Written as DNA, the CDR3 is TGTGCCAGCAGTTTATTCGCACAGGGGTGGGAGACCCAGTACTTC.

This clonotype was recorded once. The chain combines TRBV7-2 with TRBJ2-1; D not resolved. V lost 7 bases and J 1 base, leaving 20 bases between the germline ends. Per germline, CDR1 SGHTA and CDR2 FQGNSA. This CDR3 region has 17 residues. The CDR3 loop reads CASNLAWQVGSYNEQFF. The CDR3 DNA reads as TGTGCCAGCAACCTGGCGTGGCAGGTGGGGTCCTACAATGAGCAGTTCTTC. Together with reference TRBV7-2 and TRBJ2-1, the CDR3 gives the full variable domain: GAGVSQSPSNKVTEKGKDVELRCDPISGHTALYWYRQSLGQGLEFLIYFQGNSAPDKSGLPSDRFSAERTGGSVSTLTIQRTQQEDSAVYLCASNLAWQVGSYNEQFFGPGTRLTVL.

This clonotype was observed at least ten times. This rearrangement joins TRBV2 to TRBJ2-2; maybe TRBD2 (5 bases). V was shortened by 0 bases and J by 2 bases, with 7 bases between the two germline ends. This CDR3 is built from 15 residues. Per the germline V gene, CDR1 is SNHLY and CDR2 is FYNNEI. This chain's CDR3 is CASSEAADNTGELFF. CDR3 nucleotides: TGTGCCAGCAGTGAAGCAGCGGATAACACCGGGGAGCTGTTTTTT.

Ten or more counts support this clonotype. The rearrangement joins TRBV7-9 to TRBJ1-3, with TRBD1 identical over 9 bases. Trimming at V came to 5 bases and at J to 4 bases, leaving 6 bases not matched to a gene. The CDR3 is 15 amino acids. CDR1 and CDR2 from the germline V gene are SEHNR and FQNEAQ (reference sequence). The CDR3 protein is CASSIGTGKGNTIYF. The CDR3 coding sequence is TGTGCCAGCAGCATCGGGACAGGGAAAGGAAACACCATATATTTT.

V gene TRBV28 combines with J gene TRBJ2-2; D remains ambiguous. Germline CDR1 and CDR2: MDHEN and SYDVKM. Trimming cost V 5 bases and J 5 bases, with 12 bases left between them. The CDR3 runs to 14 residues. CDR3 in amino acids: CASSPPRWTGELFF. CDR3 nucleotides: TGTGCCAGCAGTCCCCCGCGGTGGACCGGGGAGCTGTTTTTT.

This clonotype was recorded a few times. This chain uses TRBV28 with TRBJ1-1; D gene ambiguous. Germline V gene lookup returns CDR1 MDHEN and CDR2 SYDVKM. The CDR3 is made up of 13 amino acids. Deletions cut 5 bases from V and 4 bases from J, with 11 bases between. CDR3 protein: CASSPRESTEAFF. The CDR3 DNA follows: TGTGCCAGCAGTCCGCGTGAAAGCACTGAAGCTTTCTTT.

This chain connects TRBV7-3 to TRBJ1-3, with a possible D match to TRBD1 (6 bases). CDR3 length: 18 residues. With 5 bases removed from V and 0 bases from J, the gap between germline ends came to 20 bases. Looked up from germline, CDR1 is SGHTA and CDR2 is FQGTGA. The CDR3 DNA sequence: TGTGCCAGCAGCCAAGGGGGTTGGGGAGGAAACTCTGGAAACACCATATATTTT. Its translation is CASSQGGWGGNSGNTIYF.